This paragraph covers one T cell receptor beta chain sequence. What it binds is unknown. Vbeta (60) and Jbeta (13) primers were used in the PCR. Produced via immunoSEQ multiplex PCR; TCRdb's table is partial and in-frame only. The data hold approximately 170,000 clones, with roughly four fifths observed a single time. CDR1 is SGHTA and CDR2 is FQGNSA in the germline V gene. Trimming removed 0 bases from V and 4 bases from J; junction bases left unmatched: 17. The CDR3 spans 20 residues. These data come from a study of cytomegalovirus exposure and HLA in healthy donors. Overall study results and limits: Association of a missense DCLRE1C variant with TCR beta V- and J-gene trimming was reported in a later analysis.

The source is a man aged 50 to 60 in good health and CMV-seropositive. The chain combines TRBV7-2 with TRBJ2-3; TRBD2 agrees at 9 bases. The specimen was PBMCs. CDR3 amino acids: CASSLAYSFFSGGLADTQYF. The CDR3 DNA reads TGTGCCAGCAGCTTAGCTTATAGTTTTTTCAGCGGGGGGCTGGCAGATACGCAGTATTTT.